This T cell receptor (beta chain) was captured by sequencing in a study of graft-versus-host responses after intestinal transplantation. On the study more broadly: Anti-thymocyte globulin served as induction for all recipients, who then took tacrolimus and steroids for around 3 years.

Per germline, CDR1 SGHDT and CDR2 YYEEEE. The CDR3 loop spans 14 amino acids. V gave up 4 bases and J gave up 1 base; unmatched junction bases: 4. Sequencing was performed with immunoSEQ multiplex PCR; in TCRdb, only in-frame clones are kept and a portion is missing. The sample contains around 110,000 clones, roughly 92% of which appear only once. To note about this clone: The antigen remains undetermined.

Study results and caveats: Across patients carrying graft-donor T cell macrochimerism, allografts held high graft-versus-host to host-versus-graft clonal ratios. Association was observed between peak circulating GvH clone levels and early post-transplant HvG declines.

The V call is TRBV5-6, the J call TRBJ2-5, with 7 positions matching TRBD1. The TCR sequence derives from a human donor who was the organ donor for an intestinal transplant. The sample was unstimulated CD4+ T cells sorted from spleen or lymph node cells, taken before transplant. In nucleotides, the CDR3 is TGTGCCAGCAGCGGGGACAGTAGCCAAGAGACCCAGTACTTC. Translated: CASSGDSSQETQYF. Variable domain in full (rest from reference TRBV5-6 and TRBJ2-5): DAGVTQSPTHLIKTRGQQVTLRCSPKSGHDTVSWYQQALGQGPQFIFQYYEEEERQRGNFPDRFSGHQFPNYSSELNVNALLLGDSALYLCASSGDSSQETQYFGPGTRLLVL.